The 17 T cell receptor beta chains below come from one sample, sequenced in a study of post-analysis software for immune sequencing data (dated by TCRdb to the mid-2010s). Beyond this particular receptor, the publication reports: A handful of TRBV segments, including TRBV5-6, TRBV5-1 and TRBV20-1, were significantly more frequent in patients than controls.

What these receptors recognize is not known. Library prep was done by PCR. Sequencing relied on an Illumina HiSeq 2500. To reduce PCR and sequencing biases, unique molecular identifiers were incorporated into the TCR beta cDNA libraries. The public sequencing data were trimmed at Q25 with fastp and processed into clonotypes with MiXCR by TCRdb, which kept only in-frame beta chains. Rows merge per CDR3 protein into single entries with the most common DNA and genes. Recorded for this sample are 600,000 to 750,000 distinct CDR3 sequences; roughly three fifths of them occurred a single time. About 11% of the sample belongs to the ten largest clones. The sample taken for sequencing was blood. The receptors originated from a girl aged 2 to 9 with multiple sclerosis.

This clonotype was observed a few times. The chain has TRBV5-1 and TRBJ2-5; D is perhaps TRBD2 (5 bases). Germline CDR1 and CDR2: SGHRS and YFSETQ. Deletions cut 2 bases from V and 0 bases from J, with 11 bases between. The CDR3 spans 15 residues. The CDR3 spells CASSFIGLNQETQYF. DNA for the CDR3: TGCGCCAGCAGCTTTATCGGACTGAACCAAGAGACCCAGTACTTC.

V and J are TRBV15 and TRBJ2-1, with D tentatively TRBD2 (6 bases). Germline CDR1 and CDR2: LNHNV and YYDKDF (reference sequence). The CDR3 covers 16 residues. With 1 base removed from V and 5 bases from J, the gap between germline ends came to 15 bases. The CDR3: CATSRGHSGEDNEQFF. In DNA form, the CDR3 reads TGTGCCACCAGCAGAGGCCATAGCGGAGAAGACAATGAGCAGTTCTTC.

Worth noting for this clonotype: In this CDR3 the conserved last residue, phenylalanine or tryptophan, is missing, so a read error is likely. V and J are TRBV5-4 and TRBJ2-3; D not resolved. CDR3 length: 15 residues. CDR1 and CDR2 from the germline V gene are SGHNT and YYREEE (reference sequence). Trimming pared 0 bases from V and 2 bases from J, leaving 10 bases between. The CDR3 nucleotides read TGTGCCAGCAGCTTGGGTCTGGGATACACAGATACGCAGTATTCT. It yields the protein CASSLGLGYTDTQYS.

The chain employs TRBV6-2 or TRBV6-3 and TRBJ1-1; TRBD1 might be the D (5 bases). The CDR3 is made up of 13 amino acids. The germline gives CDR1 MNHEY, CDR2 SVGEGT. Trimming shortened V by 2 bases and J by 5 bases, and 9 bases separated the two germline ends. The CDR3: CASSYQGGTEAFF. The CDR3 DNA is TGTGCCAGCAGTTACCAGGGAGGGACTGAAGCTTTCTTT.

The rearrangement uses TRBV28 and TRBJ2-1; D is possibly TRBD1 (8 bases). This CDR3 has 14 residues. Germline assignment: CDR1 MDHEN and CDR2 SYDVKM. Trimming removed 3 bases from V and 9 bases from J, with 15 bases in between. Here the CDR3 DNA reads TGTGCCAGCAGTTTGCCACAGGGGGGGCGTGAGCAGTTCTTC. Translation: CASSLPQGGREQFF.

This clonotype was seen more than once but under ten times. The CDR3 is CASSSGYEQFF. Here the CDR3 DNA reads TGTGCCAGCAGTTCAGGATATGAGCAGTTCTTC. The J gene is TRBJ2-1, the V gene TRBV2; D is uncertain. From germline, CDR1 is SNHLY and CDR2 FYNNEI. Trimming pared 5 bases from V and 8 bases from J, leaving 7 bases between. This CDR3 comprises 11 residues.

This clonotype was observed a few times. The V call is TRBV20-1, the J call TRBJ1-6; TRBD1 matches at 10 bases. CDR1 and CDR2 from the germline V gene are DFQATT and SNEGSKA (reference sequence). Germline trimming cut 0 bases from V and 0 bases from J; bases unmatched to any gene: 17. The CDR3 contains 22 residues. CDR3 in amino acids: CSAREKSRPDRGYSSYNSPLHF. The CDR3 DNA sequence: TGCAGTGCTAGAGAGAAGAGCCGCCCGGACAGGGGGTATAGCTCCTATAATTCACCCCTCCACTTT.

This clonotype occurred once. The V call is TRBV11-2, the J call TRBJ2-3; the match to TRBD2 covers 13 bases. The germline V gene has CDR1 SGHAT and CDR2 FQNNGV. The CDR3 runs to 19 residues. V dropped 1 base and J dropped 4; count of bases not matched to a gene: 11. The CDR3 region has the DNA TGTGCCAGCAGCTTAGCCCCTTTTACTAGCGGGAGGGCCTCAGATACGCAGTATTTT. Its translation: CASSLAPFTSGRASDTQYF. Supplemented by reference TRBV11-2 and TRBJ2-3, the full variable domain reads EAGVAQSPRYKIIEKRQSVAFWCNPISGHATLYWYQQILGQGPKLLIQFQNNGVVDDSQLPKDRFSAERLKGVDSTLKIQPAKLEDSAVYLCASSLAPFTSGRASDTQYFGPGTRLTVL.

DNA for the CDR3: TGCGCCAGCAGCCAGGACCATATTCCTAACGGGCAGTACTTC. Amino acids: CASSQDHIPNGQYF. This chain connects TRBV4-1 to TRBJ2-7, with D unclear. Germline V gives CDR1 MGHRA, CDR2 YSYEKL. The CDR3 has 14 residues. V lost 3 bases and J 9 bases, leaving 18 bases between the germline ends.

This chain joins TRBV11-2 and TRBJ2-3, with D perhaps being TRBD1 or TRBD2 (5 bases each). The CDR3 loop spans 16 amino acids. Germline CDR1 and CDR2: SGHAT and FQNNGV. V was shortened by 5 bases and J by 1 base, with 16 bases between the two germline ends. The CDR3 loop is CASSTPPGLGTDTQYF. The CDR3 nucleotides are TGTGCCAGCAGCACTCCACCGGGGCTGGGCACAGATACGCAGTATTTT.

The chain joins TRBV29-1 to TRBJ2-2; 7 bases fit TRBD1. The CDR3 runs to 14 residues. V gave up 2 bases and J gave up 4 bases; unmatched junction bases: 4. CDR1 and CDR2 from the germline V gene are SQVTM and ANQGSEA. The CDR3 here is CSVENRGVTGELFF. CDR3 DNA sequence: TGCAGCGTTGAAAACAGGGGCGTCACCGGGGAGCTGTTTTTT.

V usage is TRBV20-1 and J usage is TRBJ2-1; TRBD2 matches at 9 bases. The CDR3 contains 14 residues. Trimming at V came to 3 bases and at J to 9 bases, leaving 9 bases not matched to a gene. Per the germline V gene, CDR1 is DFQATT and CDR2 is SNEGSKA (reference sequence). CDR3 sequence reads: CSASRREGEIEQFF. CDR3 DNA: TGCAGTGCTAGTAGGCGGGAGGGGGAAATTGAGCAGTTCTTC.

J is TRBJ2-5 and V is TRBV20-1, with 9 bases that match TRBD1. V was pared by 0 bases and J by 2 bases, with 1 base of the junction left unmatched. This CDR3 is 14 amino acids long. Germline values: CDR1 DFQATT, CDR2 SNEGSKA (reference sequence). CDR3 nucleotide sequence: TGCAGTGCTAGAGATGGGACAGGGCAAGAGACCCAGTACTTC. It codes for CSARDGTGQETQYF.

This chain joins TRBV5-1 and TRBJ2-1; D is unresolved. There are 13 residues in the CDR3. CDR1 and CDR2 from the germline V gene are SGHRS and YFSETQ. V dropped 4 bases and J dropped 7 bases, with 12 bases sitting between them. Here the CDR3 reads CASSPSMGNEQFF. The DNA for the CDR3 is TGCGCCAGCAGCCCATCTATGGGAAATGAGCAGTTCTTC.

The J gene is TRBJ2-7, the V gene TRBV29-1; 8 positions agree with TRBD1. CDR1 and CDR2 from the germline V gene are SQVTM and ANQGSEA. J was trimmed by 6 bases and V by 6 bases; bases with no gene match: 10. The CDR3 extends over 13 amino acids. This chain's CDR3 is CSVSLTGTGEQYF. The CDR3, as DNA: TGCAGCGTCTCCCTAACGGGGACAGGCGAGCAGTACTTC.

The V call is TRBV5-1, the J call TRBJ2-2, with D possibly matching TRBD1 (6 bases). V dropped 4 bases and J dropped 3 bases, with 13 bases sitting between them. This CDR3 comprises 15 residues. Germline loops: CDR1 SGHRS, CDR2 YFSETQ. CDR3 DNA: TGCGCCAGCAGCCAGGGGTCGACGGACACCGGGGAGCTGTTTTTT. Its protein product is CASSQGSTDTGELFF.

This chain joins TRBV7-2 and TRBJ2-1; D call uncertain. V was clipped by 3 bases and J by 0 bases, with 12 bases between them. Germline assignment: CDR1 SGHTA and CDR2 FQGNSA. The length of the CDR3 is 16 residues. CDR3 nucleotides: TGTGCCAGCAGCTTCCCCCCGCGGATCTCCTACAATGAGCAGTTCTTC. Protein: CASSFPPRISYNEQFF.